This T cell receptor (beta chain) emerged from a study of cytomegalovirus exposure and HLA in healthy donors. As for the study in general: The study's early data release held some 85 million unique TCRs from HLA-typed donors. Points from the study as a whole: A few of the chains that were CMV-associated were confirmed in vitro to be specific for CMV antigens. What was likely a sequencing artifact was a cluster of highly shared sequence variants.

The PCR contained 60 Vbeta and 13 Jbeta primers. Clones were sequenced by immunoSEQ multiplex PCR, and TCRdb holds only the in-frame ones, with some missing. Of some 140,000 clones detected, around 78% appear once; the ten largest clones hold more than 1.5%. Comments on this clone: Its antigen remains unidentified.

The CDR3 is 14 residues long. Germline V gene sequence: CDR1 LGHNA, CDR2 YSLEER. The V end was cut by 1 base, the J end by 7 bases, with 11 bases between. The TCR was taken from a middle-aged man in good health and CMV-seronegative. Material: PBMCs. V is TRBV4-3 and J is TRBJ2-1; D might be TRBD1 (5 bases). The chain's CDR3 is CASSQVDPGNEQFF. Here the CDR3 DNA reads TGCGCCAGCAGCCAAGTGGACCCAGGGAATGAGCAGTTCTTC.